Following are 8 T cell receptor beta chains from one sample sequenced in a study of OX40 agonist ivuxolimab in advanced cancers. Libraries were prepared by immunoSEQ multiplex PCR; TCRdb keeps only in-frame clonotypes and omits some of them. The data contain 60,000 to 90,000 clones, about 83% of them seen just once; the ten biggest clones take up less than 0.85%. Sequences were derived from CD4+ or CD8+ T cells sorted from blood, sampled in a trial of the OX40 agonist ivuxolimab. The receptors derive from an adult with an advanced solid tumor such as melanoma, head and neck, liver or kidney cancer.

CDR3 bases: TGCGCCAGCAGCTTGTCAGAGAACTATGGCTACACCTTC. It is translated as CASSLSENYGYTF. This rearrangement joins TRBV5-1 to TRBJ1-2, with unresolved D. The germline V gene encodes CDR1 SGHRS and CDR2 YFSETQ. The CDR3 sequence is 13 residues long. Deletions cut 1 base from V and 2 bases from J, with 6 bases between. Supplemented by reference TRBV5-1 and TRBJ1-2, the full variable domain reads KAGVTQTPRYLIKTRGQQVTLSCSPISGHRSVSWYQQTPGQGLQFLFEYFSETQRNKGNFPGRFSGRQFSNSRSEMNVSTLELGDSALYLCASSLSENYGYTFGSGTRLTVV.

The CDR3 coding sequence is TGTGCCAGCAGCGCCTTAGCGGGGGAGGTGGGTACGCAGTATTTT. Translated, it gives CASSALAGEVGTQYF. The chain joins TRBV9 to TRBJ2-3; 9 bases are shared with TRBD2. The ends lost 3 bases at V and 8 bases at J; junction bases unmatched: 10. The CDR3 contains 15 residues. CDR1 and CDR2 from the germline V gene are SGDLS and YYNGEE.

J is TRBJ2-7 and V is TRBV19; D may be TRBD2 (6 bases). Germline V gives CDR1 LNHDA, CDR2 SQIVND (reference sequence). The CDR3 contains 13 residues. V lost 6 bases to trimming and J lost 3 bases, with 12 bases between them. The CDR3 nucleotides are TGTGCCAGTAGACCAGCGGGCCTCTACGAGCAGTACTTC. Its translation: CASRPAGLYEQYF.

This clone has just one count. The gene calls are TRBV19 and TRBJ2-6; no definite D call. The CDR3 covers 14 residues. The V gene lost 3 bases and the J gene lost 0 bases, with 3 bases spanning the gap. Germline V CDR1 and CDR2: LNHDA, SQIVND (reference sequence). The CDR3 loop reads CASSIYSGANVLTF. The CDR3 DNA reads as TGTGCCAGTAGTATTTACTCTGGGGCCAACGTCCTGACTTTC.

The V gene is TRBV5-5, the J gene TRBJ1-5; D is possibly TRBD1 (5 bases). V shed 5 bases and J shed 1 base, with 7 bases lying between them. The CDR3 has 13 residues. CDR1 is SGHKS and CDR2 is YYEKEE in the germline V gene (reference sequence). The CDR3 DNA reads TGTGCCAGCAGTGACAGAAGCAATCAGCCCCAGCATTTT. It is translated as CASSDRSNQPQHF.

This chain connects TRBV6-6 to TRBJ2-5; TRBD1 matches at 9 bases. Germline loops: CDR1 MNHNY, CDR2 SVGAGI (reference sequence). Losses at the gene ends were 5 bases for V and 5 bases for J; bases not matched to a gene: 6. This CDR3 has 14 residues. CDR3 DNA: TGTGCCAGCAGTCCCACAGGGGGCCGGGAGACCCAGTACTTC. Translating gives CASSPTGGRETQYF.

V is TRBV28 and J is TRBJ1-3; 8 bases map to TRBD1. CDR1 MDHEN and CDR2 SYDVKM come from the germline V gene. J gave up 4 bases and V 4 bases, and 15 bases lay outside the gene matches. The CDR3 totals 18 residues. The chain's CDR3 is CASSSRRQGRVLGNTIYF. The CDR3 DNA reads as TGTGCCAGCAGTTCAAGGAGACAGGGGCGCGTACTGGGAAACACCATATATTTT.

This clone has just a few counts. CDR3 nucleotide sequence: TGTGCCAGCAGAGTTGTCGACTATGGCTACACCTTC. Protein: CASRVVDYGYTF. The V and J genes are TRBV2 and TRBJ1-2; D unresolved. The V gene's germline CDR1 is SNHLY and CDR2 FYNNEI. The CDR3 length is 12 residues. V was shortened by 6 bases and J by 3 bases, with 8 bases between the two germline ends.